This TCR beta chain is drawn from a study of cytomegalovirus exposure and HLA in healthy donors. This clone has just a few counts. Its antigen is unknown. Repertoires were generated with immunoSEQ multiplex PCR, while TCRdb's copy carries only in-frame clones and drops some. The sample has roughly 60,000 clones, around 94% seen once. The V gene's germline CDR1 is MNHEY and CDR2 SVGAGI. With V trimmed by 5 bases and J by 4 bases, 10 bases remained unmatched. CDR3 size: 15 residues. Study-wide points: Investigators reported about 160 TCR beta chains as tied to cytomegalovirus. Usually a TCR sequence was rare, but some public TCRs were found in many donors. Published work reported that the classifier diagnosed cytomegalovirus status with high specificity and sensitivity.

This receptor was taken from a man between 18 and 29 years old in good health and CMV-seronegative. The chain couples TRBV6-5 to TRBJ1-2; TRBD1 matches at 7 bases. Sequencing was carried out using PBMCs. The CDR3: CASSKTGKPGYGYTF. CDR3 DNA: TGTGCCAGCAGTAAGACAGGGAAGCCAGGCTATGGCTACACCTTC.